This T cell receptor (beta chain) came from a study of T cells in Graves' hyperthyroidism and ophthalmopathy. Turning to the study itself: Blood was drawn when the patient was first diagnosed and still untreated. Broader study findings: With a median lead of about 6.9 months before onset, the model predicted ophthalmopathy.

Amplification yielded TCR beta CDR3 regions, with RNA transcripts as the source. TCR CDR3 regions were first amplified by RT-PCR with HTBI primers. TCRdb called the multiplex PCR reads again in MiXCR, with one record for every CDR3 protein. The sample has 25,000 to 30,000 distinct CDR3 sequences; under 55% are singletons. Germline V gene sequence: CDR1 LNHDA, CDR2 SQIVND (reference sequence). The CDR3 totals 8 residues. Researchers defined stable Graves' hyperthyroidism as no ophthalmopathy progression within 18 months. About this clonotype itself: Its matching antigen is unknown. One end of the junction does not line up with germline, which may come from a read error.

This receptor was taken from a woman in her thirties with Graves' hyperthyroidism. The sequenced sample consisted of blood. The rearrangement uses TRBV19 and TRBJ2-3; D may be TRBD2 (5 bases). CDR3 protein: CASSMGDF. In DNA, the CDR3 is TGTGCCAGTAGTATGGGAGATTTT. The full variable domain, with the rest looked up from reference TRBV19 and TRBJ2-3, is DGGITQSPKYLFRKEGQNVTLSCEQNLNHDAMYWYRQDPGQGLRLIYYSQIVNDFQKGDIAEGYSVSREKKESFPLTVTSAQKNPTAFYLCASSMGDFGPGTRLTVL.